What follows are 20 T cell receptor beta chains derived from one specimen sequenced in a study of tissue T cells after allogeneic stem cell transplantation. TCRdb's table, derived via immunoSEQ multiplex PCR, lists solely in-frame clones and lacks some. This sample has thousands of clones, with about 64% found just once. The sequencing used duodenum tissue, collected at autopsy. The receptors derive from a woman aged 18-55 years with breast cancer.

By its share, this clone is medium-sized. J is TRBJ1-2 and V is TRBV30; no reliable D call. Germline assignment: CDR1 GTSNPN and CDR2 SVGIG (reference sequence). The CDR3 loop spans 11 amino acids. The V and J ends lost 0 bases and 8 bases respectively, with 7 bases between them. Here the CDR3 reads CAWSVSYGYTF. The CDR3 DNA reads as TGTGCCTGGAGTGTGTCGTACGGCTACACCTTC.

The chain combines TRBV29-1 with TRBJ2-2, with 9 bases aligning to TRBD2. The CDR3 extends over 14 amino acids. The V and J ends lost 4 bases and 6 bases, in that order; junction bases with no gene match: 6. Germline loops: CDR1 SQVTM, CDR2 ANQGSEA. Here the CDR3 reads CSVGASGVAGELFF. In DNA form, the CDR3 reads TGCAGCGTTGGGGCTAGCGGGGTTGCCGGGGAGCTGTTTTTT.

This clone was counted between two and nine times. The chain's CDR3 is CASSYHRDRANEQYF. Written as DNA, the CDR3 is TGTGCCAGCAGCTACCACCGGGACAGGGCAAACGAGCAGTACTTC. The chain carries TRBV5-4 and TRBJ2-7, with TRBD1 matching over 9 bases. The germline V gene encodes CDR1 SGHNT and CDR2 YYREEE (reference sequence). V lost 3 bases and J lost 5; bases outside the gene matches: 9. The CDR3 runs to 15 residues.

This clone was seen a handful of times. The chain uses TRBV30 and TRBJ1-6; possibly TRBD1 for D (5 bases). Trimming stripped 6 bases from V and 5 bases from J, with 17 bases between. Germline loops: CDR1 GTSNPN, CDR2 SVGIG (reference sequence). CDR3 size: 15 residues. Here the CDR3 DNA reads TGTGCCTGCCGACGGGGGTTAGGGGATAATTCACCCCTCCACTTT. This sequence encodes CACRRGLGDNSPLHF.

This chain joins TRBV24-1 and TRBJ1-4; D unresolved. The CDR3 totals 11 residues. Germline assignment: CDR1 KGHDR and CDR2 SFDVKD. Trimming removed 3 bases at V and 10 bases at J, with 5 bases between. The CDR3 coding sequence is TGTGCCACCAGTGATGGCGTAAAACTGTTTTTT. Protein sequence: CATSDGVKLFF.

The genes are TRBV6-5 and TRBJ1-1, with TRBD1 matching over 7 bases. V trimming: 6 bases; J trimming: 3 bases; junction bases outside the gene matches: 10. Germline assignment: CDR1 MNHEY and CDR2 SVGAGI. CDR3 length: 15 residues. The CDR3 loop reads CASRKNRGADTEAFF. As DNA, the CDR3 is TGTGCCAGCAGAAAAAACAGGGGAGCGGACACTGAAGCTTTCTTT.

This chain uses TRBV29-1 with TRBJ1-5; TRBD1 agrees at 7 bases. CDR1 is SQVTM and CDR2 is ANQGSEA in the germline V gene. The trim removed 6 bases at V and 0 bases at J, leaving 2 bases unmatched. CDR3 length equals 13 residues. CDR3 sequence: CSVGTDSNQPQHF. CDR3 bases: TGCAGCGTCGGGACAGATAGCAATCAGCCCCAGCATTTT.

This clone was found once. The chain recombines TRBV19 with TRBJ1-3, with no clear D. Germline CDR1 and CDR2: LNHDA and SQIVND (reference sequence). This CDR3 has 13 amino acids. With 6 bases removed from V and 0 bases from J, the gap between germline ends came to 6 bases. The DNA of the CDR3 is TGTGCCAGTAGCAGCTCCTCTGGAAACACCATATATTTT. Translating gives CASSSSSGNTIYF.

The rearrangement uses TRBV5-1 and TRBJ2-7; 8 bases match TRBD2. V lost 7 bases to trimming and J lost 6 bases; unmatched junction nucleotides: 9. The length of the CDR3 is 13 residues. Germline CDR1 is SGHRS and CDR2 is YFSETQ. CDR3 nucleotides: TGCGCCAGCCAGCGGGAGCCCGGTAGCGAGCAGTACTTC. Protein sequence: CASQREPGSEQYF.

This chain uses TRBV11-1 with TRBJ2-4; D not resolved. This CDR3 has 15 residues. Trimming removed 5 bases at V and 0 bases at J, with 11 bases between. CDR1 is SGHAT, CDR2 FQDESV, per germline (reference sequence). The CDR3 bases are TGTGCCAGCAGCCGGACCGACGGAGCCAAAAACATTCAGTACTTC. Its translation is CASSRTDGAKNIQYF.

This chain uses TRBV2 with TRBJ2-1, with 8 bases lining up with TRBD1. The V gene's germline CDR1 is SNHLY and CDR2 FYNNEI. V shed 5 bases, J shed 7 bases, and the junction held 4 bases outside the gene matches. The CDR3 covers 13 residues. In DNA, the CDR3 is TGTGCCAGCAGTTCCCAGGGGGCAAATGAGCAGTTCTTC. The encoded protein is CASSSQGANEQFF.

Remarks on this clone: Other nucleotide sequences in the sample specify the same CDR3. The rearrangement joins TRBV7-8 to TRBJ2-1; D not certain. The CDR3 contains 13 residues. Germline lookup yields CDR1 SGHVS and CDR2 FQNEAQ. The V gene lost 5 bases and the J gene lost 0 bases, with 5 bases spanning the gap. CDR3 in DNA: TGTGCCAGCAGCGCCAGCTCCTACAATGAGCAGTTCTTC. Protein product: CASSASSYNEQFF. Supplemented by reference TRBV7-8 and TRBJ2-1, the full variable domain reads GAGVSQSPRYKVAKRGQDVALRCDPISGHVSLFWYQQALGQGPEFLTYFQNEAQLDKSGLPSDRFFAERPEGSVSTLKIQRTQQEDSAVYLCASSASSYNEQFFGPGTRLTVL.

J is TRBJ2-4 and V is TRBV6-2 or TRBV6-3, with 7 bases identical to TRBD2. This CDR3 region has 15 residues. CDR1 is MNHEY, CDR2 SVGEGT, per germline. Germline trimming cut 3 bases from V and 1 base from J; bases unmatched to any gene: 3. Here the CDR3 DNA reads TGTGCCAGCAGTTATGGGGGGGAGGCCAAAAACATTCAGTACTTC. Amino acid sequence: CASSYGGEAKNIQYF.

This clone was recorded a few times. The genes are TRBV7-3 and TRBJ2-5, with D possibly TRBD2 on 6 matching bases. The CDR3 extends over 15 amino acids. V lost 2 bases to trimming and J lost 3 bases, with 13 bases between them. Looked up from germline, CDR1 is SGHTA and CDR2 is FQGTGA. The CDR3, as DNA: TGTGCCAGCAGCTTAGGGGGGACGAGCGAAGAGACCCAGTACTTC. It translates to CASSLGGTSEETQYF.

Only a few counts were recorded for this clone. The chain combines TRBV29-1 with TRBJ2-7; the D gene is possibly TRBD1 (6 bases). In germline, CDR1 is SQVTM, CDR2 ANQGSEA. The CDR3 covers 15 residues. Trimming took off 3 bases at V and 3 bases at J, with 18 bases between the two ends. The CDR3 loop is CSVERAGDNNYEQYF. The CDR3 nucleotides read TGCAGCGTTGAGAGGGCCGGGGACAACAACTACGAGCAGTACTTC.

The CDR3 nucleotides read TGTGCCAGCAGTGTAAGTCCCTCCGAGCAGTACTTC. The encoded protein is CASSVSPSEQYF. The chain links TRBV2 to TRBJ2-7; D is unresolved. The germline gives CDR1 SNHLY, CDR2 FYNNEI. The CDR3 consists of 12 residues. V was clipped by 4 bases and J by 6 bases, with 10 bases between them.

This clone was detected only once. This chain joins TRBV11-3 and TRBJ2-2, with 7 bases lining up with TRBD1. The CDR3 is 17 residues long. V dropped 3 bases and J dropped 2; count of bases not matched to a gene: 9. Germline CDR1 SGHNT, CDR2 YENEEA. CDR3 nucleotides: TGTGCCAGCAGCTTCGGACGAGGACAGGATAACACCGGGGAGCTGTTTTTT. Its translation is CASSFGRGQDNTGELFF.

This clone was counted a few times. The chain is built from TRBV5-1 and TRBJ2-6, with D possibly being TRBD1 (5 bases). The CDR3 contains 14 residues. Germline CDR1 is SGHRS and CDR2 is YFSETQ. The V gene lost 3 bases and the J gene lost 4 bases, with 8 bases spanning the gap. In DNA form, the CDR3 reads TGCGCCAGCAGCTCCCAGGGAGGGGCCAACGTCCTGACTTTC. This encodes CASSSQGGANVLTF.

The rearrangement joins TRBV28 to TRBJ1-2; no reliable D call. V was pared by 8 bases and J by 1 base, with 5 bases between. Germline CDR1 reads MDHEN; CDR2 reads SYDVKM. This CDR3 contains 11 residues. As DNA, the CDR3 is TGTGCCAGCGGGAATAACTATGGCTACACCTTC. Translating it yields CASGNNYGYTF.

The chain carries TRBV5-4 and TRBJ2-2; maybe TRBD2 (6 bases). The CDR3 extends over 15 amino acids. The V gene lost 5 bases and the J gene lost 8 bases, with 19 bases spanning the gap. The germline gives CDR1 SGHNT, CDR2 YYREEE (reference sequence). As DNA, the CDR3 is TGTGCCAGCAGTCTTTCTGGGCTAGCGCGAGGGGAGCTGTTTTTT. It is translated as CASSLSGLARGELFF. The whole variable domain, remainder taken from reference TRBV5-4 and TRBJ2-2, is ETGVTQSPTHLIKTRGQQVTLRCSSQSGHNTVSWYQQALGQGPQFIFQYYREEENGRGNFPPRFSGLQFPNYSSELNVNALELDDSALYLCASSLSGLARGELFFGEGSRLTVL.